A single sample gave rise to the 17 T cell receptor beta chains below, sequenced in a study of T cell responses to AZD1222 COVID-19 vaccine. Profiling relied on immunoSEQ multiplex PCR, and the TCRdb table lists in-frame clones only, not all of them. The sample shows about 93,000 clones, 75% to 90% of them seen only once. The material sequenced was peripheral blood, taken 28 days after the second AZD1222 dose. Source of these receptors: an adult who received the AZD1222 COVID-19 vaccine.

V is TRBV19 and J is TRBJ1-2; D not resolved. The V end was cut by 3 bases, the J end by 7 bases, with 6 bases between. From germline, CDR1 is LNHDA and CDR2 SQIVND (reference sequence). CDR3 length equals 11 residues. In DNA, the CDR3 is TGTGCCAGTAGTATCGGAGTTGGCTACACCTTC. Translated, it gives CASSIGVGYTF.

The rearrangement uses TRBV21-1 and TRBJ2-7; the D segment call TRBD1 is taken from the table without a DNA check. TRBV21-1 is a documented pseudogene. The CDR3 totals 17 residues. This CDR3 is CASSKCHQNQHHYEQYF. In DNA, the CDR3 is TGTGCCAGCAGCAAATGCCACCAAAACCAACATCACTACGAGCAGTACTTC.

The chain combines TRBV6-5 with TRBJ1-6, with a weak D call TRBD1 (5 bases). The CDR3 loop spans 12 amino acids. The germline V gene has CDR1 MNHEY and CDR2 SVGAGI. V shed 8 bases and J shed 9 bases, with 11 bases lying between them. The DNA for the CDR3 is TGTGCCAGCGAGGGGCGAGGTTCACCCCTCCACTTT. Translation gives CASEGRGSPLHF.

The rearrangement links TRBV5-1 to TRBJ2-5, with D unclear. Germline V gene sequence: CDR1 SGHRS, CDR2 YFSETQ. The CDR3 loop spans 13 amino acids. The V end lost 3 bases, the J end lost 7 bases, and 13 bases lay between the germline ends. The CDR3: CASSSGAVGTQYF. DNA for the CDR3: TGCGCCAGCAGCTCAGGTGCAGTGGGGACCCAGTACTTC. Filled out from reference TRBV5-1 and TRBJ2-5, the complete variable domain reads KAGVTQTPRYLIKTRGQQVTLSCSPISGHRSVSWYQQTPGQGLQFLFEYFSETQRNKGNFPGRFSGRQFSNSRSEMNVSTLELGDSALYLCASSSGAVGTQYFGPGTRLLVL.

The chain employs TRBV24-1 and TRBJ1-6; the D gene is possibly TRBD1 (6 bases). Germline loops: CDR1 KGHDR, CDR2 SFDVKD. Trimming stripped 5 bases from V and 6 bases from J, with 19 bases between. This CDR3 region has 17 residues. DNA of the CDR3: TGTGCCACCAGTGCACGGCCGGTGGGGGGCTTTAATTCACCCCTCCACTTT. Translating gives CATSARPVGGFNSPLHF.

The chain employs TRBV5-1 and TRBJ2-1; 10 bases align to TRBD1. The ends lost 4 bases at V and 9 bases at J; junction bases unmatched: 10. Germline-derived CDR1 and CDR2 are SGHRS and YFSETQ. The CDR3 totals 15 residues. This chain's CDR3 is CASSRQGAAVVEQFF. The CDR3 bases are TGCGCCAGCAGCCGACAGGGGGCAGCTGTTGTTGAGCAGTTCTTC.

This clone showed up just once. CDR3 DNA: TGCGCCAGCAGCCAAGTGGAGACACCTTTGCTTACGCAGTATTTT. Protein: CASSQVETPLLTQYF. This rearrangement joins TRBV4-3 to TRBJ2-3; D remains unclear. The V and J ends lost 1 base and 8 bases respectively, with 16 bases between them. Germline V gene lookup returns CDR1 LGHNA and CDR2 YSLEER. CDR3 length: 15 amino acids.

This chain connects TRBV18 to TRBJ2-7, with 9 bases lining up with TRBD1. V shed 5 bases and J 5 bases; nucleotides not matched to a gene: 7. Per the germline V gene, CDR1 is KGHSH and CDR2 is LQKENI. This CDR3 has 14 residues. In DNA form, the CDR3 reads TGTGCCAGCTCATCACTGGACAGGGGCCACGAGCAGTACTTC. Amino acid sequence: CASSSLDRGHEQYF.

The chain couples TRBV7-2 to TRBJ2-7; D gene uncertain. The germline V and J ends were trimmed by 0 bases and 2 bases, with 14 bases remaining between them. The CDR3 length is 16 residues. CDR1 SGHTA and CDR2 FQGNSA come from the germline V gene. CDR3 region: CASSLAILGSTYEQYF. DNA for the CDR3: TGTGCCAGCAGCTTAGCAATTTTAGGGTCAACCTACGAGCAGTACTTC.

The DNA of the CDR3 is TGCGCCAGCAGCCAAGAATTCGGGTCGGGGAATCAGCCCCAGCATTTT. It is translated as CASSQEFGSGNQPQHF. V and J are TRBV4-1 and TRBJ1-5, with D hard to call. Germline loops: CDR1 MGHRA, CDR2 YSYEKL. Trimming removed 0 bases at V and 4 bases at J, with 13 bases between. This CDR3 spans 16 amino acids.

CDR3 in DNA: TGTGCCAGCAGTTTAACAGGGGGCGTTCATTACGAGCAGTACTTC. This translates into CASSLTGGVHYEQYF. The V and J genes are TRBV6-2 or TRBV6-3 and TRBJ2-7; 9 nucleotides line up with TRBD1. The germline CDR1 and CDR2 sequences are MNHEY and SVGEGT. This CDR3 spans 15 amino acids. J gave up 4 bases and V 4 bases, and 8 bases lay outside the gene matches.

The gene calls are TRBV5-6 and TRBJ2-3, with 8 bases that match TRBD1. The CDR3 is made up of 17 amino acids. The J segment lost 3 bases and the V segment lost 0 bases, leaving 9 bases of the junction unmatched. Per germline, CDR1 SGHDT and CDR2 YYEEEE. CDR3 region: CASSLGSQGAETDTQYF. CDR3 nucleotide sequence: TGTGCCAGCAGCTTGGGATCGCAGGGGGCAGAAACAGATACGCAGTATTTT.

This clone has only one observation. The chain uses TRBV7-3 and TRBJ1-5; D gene uncertain. This CDR3 region has 13 residues. The V gene lost 5 bases and the J gene lost 3 bases, with 8 bases spanning the gap. Germline lookup yields CDR1 SGHTA and CDR2 FQGTGA. The DNA of the CDR3 is TGTGCCAGCAGCCTGGAAATCAATCAGCCCCAGCATTTT. It encodes CASSLEINQPQHF.

This clone was counted many times. This chain links TRBV19 with TRBJ1-1; possible D gene TRBD1, 6 bases. The germline gives CDR1 LNHDA, CDR2 SQIVND (reference sequence). The CDR3 is made up of 15 amino acids. V was pared by 5 bases and J by 3 bases, with 16 bases between. CDR3 in amino acids: CASSVDGTTHTEAFF. The CDR3 nucleotides read TGTGCCAGTAGTGTGGACGGGACAACACACACTGAAGCTTTCTTT.

This chain joins TRBV12-3 or TRBV12-4 and TRBJ2-7; no clear D gene. Trimming took 3 bases from V and 2 from J, leaving 8 bases between them. CDR3 length: 13 residues. DNA of the CDR3: TGTGCCAGCAGTTTCTCGCGAGCCTACGAGCAGTACTTC. The encoded protein is CASSFSRAYEQYF.

The chain carries TRBV9 and TRBJ1-4; no reliable D call. The germline CDR1 and CDR2 sequences are SGDLS and YYNGEE. This CDR3 spans 16 amino acids. Trimming pared 4 bases from V and 5 bases from J, leaving 18 bases between. The CDR3 DNA reads TGTGCCAGCAGCCCATACGACGCTTTCCTAAATGAAAAACTGTTTTTT. Protein product: CASSPYDAFLNEKLFF. Combining the CDR3 with reference TRBV9 and TRBJ1-4 gives the whole variable domain DSGVTQTPKHLITATGQRVTLRCSPRSGDLSVYWYQQSLDQGLQFLIQYYNGEERAKGNILERFSAQQFPDLHSELNLSSLELGDSALYFCASSPYDAFLNEKLFFGSGTQLSVL.

The chain combines TRBV4-2 with TRBJ1-5, with 7 bases matching TRBD1. V lost 0 bases and J lost 7; bases outside the gene matches: 6. The CDR3 sequence is 15 residues long. CDR1 is LGHNA, CDR2 YNFKEQ, per germline. The DNA of the CDR3 is TGTGCCAGCAGCCAAGACGACAGGGATGGGCAGCCCCAGCATTTT. Protein: CASSQDDRDGQPQHF.